Listed below are T cell receptor beta chains from one sample, sequenced in a study of CD8 T cells in ankylosing spondylitis. TCRdb used MiXCR to reprocess the 5' RACE reads, holding one entry per CDR3 protein. The sample records about 220,000 distinct CDR3 sequences, around 19% being singletons. The sample taken for sequencing was blood, either unsorted or a sorted T cell fraction (not recorded which). The receptor set was obtained from a male donor with ankylosing spondylitis. Both conserved end residues are part of each CDR3. D genes are given only for firm matches. A clone size is listed for some rows: how often the clone was seen (once, few, many), or a class if it is expanded.

>TRBV20-1|few|.|TRBJ2-2
CSAIVPSRDPVNTGELFF
TGCAGTGCCATAGTACCGTCCCGGGACCCAGTGAACACCGGGGAGCTGTTTTTT
>TRBV20-1|.|.|TRBJ1-1
CSVSGNLNTEAFF
TGCAGTGTTTCCGGGAACCTGAACACTGAAGCTTTCTTT
>TRBV13|.|.|TRBJ1-2
CASSSGPSLDIYGYTF
TGTGCCAGCAGCTCCGGGCCTTCCCTCGATATCTATGGCTACACCTTC
>TRBV12-3/TRBV12-4|many|.|TRBJ2-4
CASSLGGRNIQYF
TGTGCCAGCAGTTTGGGGGGCCGAAACATTCAGTACTTC
>TRBV20-1|few|TRBD2|TRBJ2-1
CSARLAGGPLDEQFF
TGCAGTGCTAGGCTAGCGGGGGGGCCTTTGGATGAGCAGTTCTTC
>TRBV6-2/TRBV6-3|.|.|TRBJ1-1
CASSDYVRALNTEAFF
TGTGCCAGCAGTGACTACGTCCGGGCCCTGAACACTGAAGCTTTCTTT
>TRBV6-5|.|TRBD2|TRBJ2-3
CASSSVAGVADTQYF
TGTGCCAGCAGTTCGGTAGCGGGAGTAGCCGATACGCAGTATTTT
>TRBV20-1|few|.|TRBJ2-7
CSARNPGAFRSYEQYF
TGCAGTGCTAGAAATCCAGGGGCCTTTCGCTCCTACGAGCAGTACTTC
>TRBV30|few|.|TRBJ1-6
CAWTDLESSYNSPLHF
TGTGCCTGGACCGATCTAGAGAGCTCCTATAATTCACCCCTCCACTTT
>TRBV12-3/TRBV12-4|.|TRBD1|TRBJ2-1
CASSPGTEVYNEQFF
TGTGCCAGCAGTCCCGGGACAGAGGTATACAATGAGCAGTTCTTC
>TRBV6-2/TRBV6-3|few|.|TRBJ2-3
CASSYSRDTQYF
TGTGCCAGCAGTTACTCGAGGGATACGCAGTATTTT
>TRBV27|few|TRBD1|TRBJ2-7
CASSLTTDRLPYEQYF
TGTGCCAGCAGTCTCACCACGGACAGGTTACCCTACGAGCAGTACTTC
>TRBV28|few|TRBD1|TRBJ1-2
CASSFEADRVDGYTF
TGTGCCAGCAGTTTCGAAGCGGACAGGGTGGATGGCTACACCTTC
>TRBV5-1|.|.|TRBJ1-1
CASSFFPGDTEAFF
TGCGCCAGCAGCTTTTTTCCAGGGGACACTGAAGCTTTCTTT
>TRBV20-1|few|TRBD2|TRBJ2-3
CSARVLRGGDTDTQYF
TGCAGTGCTAGAGTTCTGCGGGGGGGCGACACAGATACGCAGTATTTT
>TRBV12-3/TRBV12-4|many|TRBD2|TRBJ2-7
CASSLGSGIPEQYF
TGTGCCAGCAGTTTAGGTAGCGGGATTCCCGAGCAGTACTTC
>TRBV4-2|.|TRBD2|TRBJ2-7
CASSQTGTSSYEQYF
TGTGCCAGCAGCCAAACCGGGACTAGCTCCTACGAGCAGTACTTC
>TRBV5-1|few|.|TRBJ1-1
CASSLGGAWMDTEAFF
TGCGCCAGCAGCTTGGGGGGGGCTTGGATGGACACTGAAGCTTTCTTT
>TRBV19|.|TRBD2|TRBJ2-1
CASSIGTSGRAEQFF
TGTGCCAGTAGTATAGGGACTAGCGGGAGGGCTGAGCAGTTCTTC
>TRBV5-1|.|TRBD1|TRBJ1-5
CASSLGGQGSDQPQHF
TGCGCCAGCAGCCTCGGGGGACAGGGGTCTGATCAGCCCCAGCATTTT
>TRBV12-3/TRBV12-4|many|.|TRBJ2-1
CASIPLPTPGNEQFF
TGTGCCAGCATCCCTCTACCCACGCCGGGAAATGAGCAGTTCTTC
>TRBV5-1|.|TRBD2|TRBJ2-3
CASSDPTLLAGTTDTQYF
TGCGCCAGCAGCGATCCCACCTTACTAGCGGGGACCACAGATACGCAGTATTTT
>TRBV4-1|many|.|TRBJ1-1
CASSQVSVTEAFF
TGCGCCAGCAGCCAAGTTTCCGTCACTGAAGCTTTCTTT
>TRBV29-1|.|.|TRBJ2-2
CSAAGAPGELFF
TGCAGCGCCGCCGGGGCCCCCGGGGAGCTGTTTTTT
>TRBV7-9|.|.|TRBJ2-7
CASSLSSQASYEQYF
TGTGCCAGCAGCTTATCGAGCCAGGCTTCCTACGAGCAGTACTTC
>TRBV28|few|.|TRBJ2-7
CASSLRAPRGRLREQYF
TGTGCCAGCAGTTTACGTGCGCCGAGAGGTCGACTACGGGAGCAGTACTTC
>TRBV25-1|.|TRBD1|TRBJ2-7
CASRDGQGAEQYF
TGTGCCAGCAGGGATGGACAGGGAGCCGAGCAGTACTTC
>TRBV3-1|.|.|TRBJ1-6
CASSLSGSPLHF
TGTGCCAGCAGCCTTAGTGGTTCACCCCTCCACTTT
>TRBV4-3|few|.|TRBJ1-1
CASSILGRAEAFF
TGCGCCAGCTCCATCCTAGGACGGGCTGAAGCTTTCTTT
>TRBV29-1|many|TRBD1|TRBJ2-5
CSVESGQGEETQYF
TGCAGCGTTGAGTCAGGTCAGGGGGAAGAGACCCAGTACTTC
>TRBV15|.|.|TRBJ1-1
CATSMLGARAEAFF
TGTGCCACCAGCATGTTGGGGGCGCGGGCTGAAGCTTTCTTT
>TRBV20-1|few|TRBD1|TRBJ1-5
CSATGTENQPQHF
TGCAGTGCTACCGGGACAGAAAATCAGCCCCAGCATTTT
>TRBV29-1|.|.|TRBJ2-3
CSVEDHDRTTDTQYF
TGCAGCGTTGAAGATCATGATCGAACCACAGATACGCAGTATTTT
>TRBV27|few|.|TRBJ2-1
CASSLEGRGAYNEQFF
TGTGCCAGCAGTTTAGAAGGCAGGGGGGCCTACAATGAGCAGTTCTTC
>TRBV27|few|.|TRBJ1-3
CASRAFSGNTIYF
TGTGCCAGCAGGGCATTCTCTGGAAACACCATATATTTT
>TRBV7-9|many|.|TRBJ2-5
CASSLEAVQETQYF
TGTGCCAGCAGCTTAGAGGCAGTCCAAGAGACCCAGTACTTC
>TRBV29-1|.|.|TRBJ1-1
CSLQGPTEAFF
TGCAGCCTGCAGGGTCCCACTGAAGCTTTCTTT
>TRBV24-1|.|.|TRBJ2-5
CATSDLGREHQETQYF
TGTGCCACCAGTGATTTGGGGCGGGAACACCAAGAGACCCAGTACTTC
>TRBV4-1|few|.|TRBJ2-5
CASSQGPGEVTQYF
TGCGCCAGCAGCCAAGGTCCCGGGGAGGTGACCCAGTACTTC
>TRBV12-3/TRBV12-4|.|.|TRBJ1-1
CASSHNLGEAFF
TGTGCCAGCAGTCATAATCTGGGGGAAGCTTTCTTT
>TRBV7-9|many|.|TRBJ2-3
CASSLGRDTQYF
TGTGCCAGCAGTCTAGGGCGGGATACGCAGTATTTT
>TRBV27|few|TRBD1|TRBJ1-2
CASSSGTGVGYTF
TGTGCCAGCAGTTCCGGGACAGGTGTTGGCTACACCTTC
>TRBV12-3/TRBV12-4|few|TRBD2|TRBJ2-1
CASSRLAGGLSYNEQFF
TGTGCCAGCAGTCGACTAGCGGGGGGCCTCTCCTACAATGAGCAGTTCTTC
>TRBV28|.|.|TRBJ2-5
CASSLSRRASLKETQYF
TGTGCCAGCAGTTTATCTCGTCGGGCTAGCTTGAAAGAGACCCAGTACTTC
>TRBV12-3/TRBV12-4|.|.|TRBJ2-7
CASSPHLDPVEQYF
TGTGCCAGCAGTCCTCACCTGGACCCCGTGGAGCAGTACTTC